This entry describes one TCR beta chain. The data stem from a study of blood T cell repertoires in COVID-19. V was trimmed by 3 bases and J by 2 bases, leaving 14 bases between them. The CDR3 has 16 amino acids. Germline V lookup: CDR1 KGHSH, CDR2 LQKENI. The authors' processing: Estimates of nucleated cell counts were drawn from the amplification of reference gene primers. Repertoires were generated with immunoSEQ multiplex PCR, while TCRdb's copy carries only in-frame clones and drops some. V and J calls and clone size come straight from that table; D and trimming were deduced from the DNA. In the table there are roughly 200,000 clones, 80% to 90% of which are singletons.

The chain is built from TRBV18 and TRBJ2-1; maybe TRBD2 (6 bases). Sequenced input: peripheral blood. The sequence derives from an elderly man with acute or convalescent COVID-19. Here the CDR3 reads CASSPLGLPAYNEQFF. CDR3 nucleotide sequence: TGTGCCAGCTCACCCCTAGGACTACCCGCCTACAATGAGCAGTTCTTC.